This T cell receptor beta chain comes out of a study of T cell responses to AZD1222 COVID-19 vaccine. This table comes from immunoSEQ multiplex PCR, and its TCRdb copy is limited to in-frame clones, with some not included. The sample shows under 25,000 clones, roughly 84% of them seen only once. The table lists this clone with a count of one. What it recognizes is unknown. The length of the CDR3 is 15 residues. Germline assignment: CDR1 SNHLY and CDR2 FYNNEI. Deletions cut 5 bases from V and 2 bases from J, with 16 bases between. Overall study results and limits: Most donors were white British and more were female, and clonal diversity was possibly underestimated. Across spike, vaccine-associated CD4 TCRs were found, dominant at 160-218 and 743-854. Repertoires were sampled only after the peak T cell response.

The J gene is TRBJ2-7, the V gene TRBV2, with a possible D match to TRBD1 (5 bases). The receptor's source is an adult who received the AZD1222 COVID-19 vaccine. The sequenced sample was peripheral blood, obtained 28 days after the second AZD1222 dose. The CDR3 reads CASSLAVRGPYEQYF. CDR3 DNA sequence: TGTGCCAGCAGTCTGGCCGTTAGGGGCCCCTACGAGCAGTACTTC. The whole variable domain, remainder taken from reference TRBV2 and TRBJ2-7, is EPEVTQTPSHQVTQMGQEVILRCVPISNHLYFYWYRQILGQKVEFLVSFYNNEISEKSEIFDDQFSVERPDGSNFTLKIRSTKLEDSAMYFCASSLAVRGPYEQYFGPGTRLTVT.